Presented here are 21 T cell receptor beta chains from one specimen sequenced in a study of radiotherapy plus CTLA-4 blockade in lung cancer. Some clones are missing from TCRdb's copy, which holds only in-frame ones; the method was immunoSEQ multiplex PCR. The table shows 40,000 or so clones, with approximately 68% occurring only once. The sequencing here drew on peripheral blood, taken from a patient treated with radiotherapy plus ipilimumab. These receptors were collected from a human donor with non-small cell lung cancer who had stable disease on radiotherapy plus ipilimumab.

Only one count was recorded for this clone. The J gene is TRBJ1-2, the V gene TRBV5-6; D perhaps matches TRBD1 (6 bases). The CDR3 covers 14 residues. CDR1 and CDR2 (germline): SGHDT, YYEEEE. Trimming stripped 2 bases from V and 5 bases from J, with 13 bases between. For the CDR3, the DNA is TGTGCCAGCAGCTTCTCGCCAGGGGAATATGGCTACACCTTC. It yields the protein CASSFSPGEYGYTF.

The chain employs TRBV7-2 and TRBJ1-5; D ambiguous. CDR1 and CDR2 (germline): SGHTA, FQGNSA. The V end lost 3 bases, the J end lost 1 base, and 7 bases lay between the germline ends. The CDR3 has 14 residues. This chain's CDR3 is CASSFGLSNQPQHF. CDR3 nucleotides: TGTGCCAGCAGCTTCGGACTGAGCAATCAGCCCCAGCATTTT.

The CDR3 loop reads CASNPRTANTEAFF. The CDR3, as DNA: TGTGCCAGCAACCCCCGGACAGCTAACACTGAAGCTTTCTTT. This chain links TRBV6-6 with TRBJ1-1; the D gene is possibly TRBD1 (6 bases). The CDR3 consists of 14 residues. CDR1 MNHNY and CDR2 SVGAGI come from the germline V gene (reference sequence). The ends were cut back, 7 bases at V and 2 bases at J, with 14 bases in the middle.

The genes are TRBV5-1 and TRBJ2-5, with no clear D. The length of the CDR3 is 13 residues. Germline V gene sequence: CDR1 SGHRS, CDR2 YFSETQ. Trimming shortened V by 3 bases and J by 5 bases, and 11 bases separated the two germline ends. The CDR3 region is CASSSELGETQYF. Written as DNA, the CDR3 is TGCGCCAGCAGCTCGGAGCTTGGGGAGACCCAGTACTTC.

This chain uses TRBV7-2 with TRBJ1-2; D call uncertain. Germline V CDR1 and CDR2: SGHTA, FQGNSA. V gave up 1 base and J gave up 6 bases, with 9 bases separating them. This CDR3 has 13 amino acids. This CDR3 is CASSLVGANGYTF. DNA for the CDR3: TGTGCCAGCAGCTTAGTGGGCGCAAATGGCTACACCTTC.

V and J are TRBV29-1 and TRBJ1-2; D is ambiguous. Per germline, CDR1 SQVTM and CDR2 ANQGSEA. This CDR3 contains 14 residues. V was shortened by 6 bases and J by 4 bases, with 18 bases between the two germline ends. Written as DNA, the CDR3 is TGCAGCGTCCTAAAGACCGAGGGAGGCTATGGCTACACCTTC. Residues: CSVLKTEGGYGYTF.

The chain couples TRBV19 to TRBJ2-7, with D perhaps matching TRBD2 (5 bases). The V gene's germline CDR1 is LNHDA and CDR2 SQIVND (reference sequence). The V and J ends lost 5 bases and 2 bases respectively, with 16 bases between them. This CDR3 has 15 amino acids. This chain's CDR3 is CASSSSGVPTYEQYF. DNA for the CDR3: TGTGCCAGTAGTTCTTCCGGGGTACCCACCTACGAGCAGTACTTC.

The chain is built from TRBV5-4 and TRBJ1-1, with 8 bases fitting TRBD1. Per germline, CDR1 SGHNT and CDR2 YYREEE (reference sequence). The length of the CDR3 is 16 residues. Trimming removed 4 bases from V and 3 bases from J; junction bases left unmatched: 11. CDR3 nucleotide sequence: TGTGCCAGCAGCCCTATTGTGTCGACAGGGGACACTGAAGCTTTCTTT. This codes for CASSPIVSTGDTEAFF.

J is TRBJ2-1 and V is TRBV5-6; 8 bases align to TRBD2. Trimming removed 1 base from V and 5 bases from J; junction bases left unmatched: 14. The CDR3 is 18 amino acids. Germline loops: CDR1 SGHDT, CDR2 YYEEEE. Here the CDR3 DNA reads TGTGCCAGCAGCTTGTACGGGGGGGACCCCGCCGGGCACAATGAGCAGTTCTTC. Amino acid sequence: CASSLYGGDPAGHNEQFF.

The CDR3 reads CASSRTPPTGIYGYTF. Written as DNA, the CDR3 is TGTGCCAGCAGCAGAACGCCCCCGACAGGGATCTATGGCTACACCTTC. This chain uses TRBV5-6 with TRBJ1-2; 7 bases agree with TRBD1. The CDR3 is made up of 16 amino acids. The trim removed 4 bases at V and 4 bases at J, leaving 13 bases unmatched. Germline V gene data show CDR1 as SGHDT and CDR2 as YYEEEE.

This clone has a single count. The chain recombines TRBV5-1 with TRBJ2-7; a weak D match, TRBD2 (5 bases). Per the germline V gene, CDR1 is SGHRS and CDR2 is YFSETQ. V was trimmed by 5 bases and J by 5 bases, leaving 17 bases between them. CDR3 length: 14 amino acids. The CDR3 sequence is CASSYSPLRDEQYF. The CDR3, as DNA: TGCGCCAGCAGTTACAGTCCCTTGCGGGACGAGCAGTACTTC.

J is TRBJ2-7 and V is TRBV11-1; D is possibly TRBD1 (5 bases). CDR1 is SGHAT, CDR2 FQDESV, per germline (reference sequence). V dropped 5 bases and J dropped 3 bases, with 8 bases sitting between them. The CDR3 runs to 12 residues. The CDR3 DNA is TGTGCCAGCAGCGAAACAGGCTACGAGCAGTACTTC. It yields the protein CASSETGYEQYF. Based on the CDR3 plus reference TRBV11-1 and TRBJ2-7, the full variable domain is EAEVAQSPRYKITEKSQAVAFWCDPISGHATLYWYRQILGQGPELLVQFQDESVVDDSQLPKDRFSAERLKGVDSTLKIQPAELGDSAMYLCASSETGYEQYFGPGTRLTVT.

The chain combines TRBV6-5 with TRBJ1-1; D uncertain. CDR3 size: 13 residues. Looked up from germline, CDR1 is MNHEY and CDR2 is SVGAGI. V was trimmed by 2 bases and J by 5 bases, leaving 9 bases between them. The CDR3 is CASSYRRRTEAFF. The CDR3 bases are TGTGCCAGCAGTTACCGCAGAAGAACTGAAGCTTTCTTT.

The genes are TRBV16 and TRBJ1-6; D remains ambiguous. This CDR3 is built from 12 residues. The V gene's germline CDR1 is KGHSY and CDR2 FQNENV. Trimming removed 4 bases at V and 14 bases at J, with 12 bases between. This CDR3 is CASSRPRGTLHF. CDR3 in DNA: TGTGCCAGCAGCCGCCCTAGAGGGACCCTCCACTTT.

This clone was observed a handful of times. DNA for the CDR3: TGTGCCAGCAGTTACTCCGGCAGGAGGCCAAGCGGCTACACCTTC. Encoded protein: CASSYSGRRPSGYTF. The chain recombines TRBV6-5 with TRBJ1-2, with D uncertain. Germline values: CDR1 MNHEY, CDR2 SVGAGI. This CDR3 is 15 amino acids long. V was shortened by 0 bases and J by 8 bases, with 16 bases between the two germline ends.

J is TRBJ2-5 and V is TRBV29-1; 9 bases fit TRBD1. Trimming took 7 bases from V and 4 from J; bases not matched to a gene: 10. The CDR3 consists of 14 residues. Germline values: CDR1 SQVTM, CDR2 ANQGSEA. As DNA, the CDR3 is TGCAGCGCCTGCGACAGGGGGGTCCGAGAGACCCAGTACTTC. It is translated as CSACDRGVRETQYF.

The rearrangement links TRBV5-1 to TRBJ1-1; the D is unclear. Germline CDR1 reads SGHRS; CDR2 reads YFSETQ. V dropped 0 bases and J dropped 3 bases, with 12 bases sitting between them. The CDR3 is 15 amino acids. This CDR3 is CASSLVPTWDTEAFF. The CDR3 DNA reads TGCGCCAGCAGCTTGGTCCCGACATGGGACACTGAAGCTTTCTTT.

This clone came up a few times. The rearrangement uses TRBV5-6 and TRBJ2-3, with D perhaps TRBD2 (6 bases). Trimming removed 0 bases at V and 5 bases at J, with 13 bases between. Germline CDR1 reads SGHDT; CDR2 reads YYEEEE. The CDR3 consists of 15 residues. This chain's CDR3 is CASSLGTSIGDTQYF. DNA for the CDR3: TGTGCCAGCAGCTTGGGAACTAGCATCGGAGATACGCAGTATTTT.

This chain links TRBV30 with TRBJ1-1; the D is unclear. V lost 3 bases and J lost 0, with 8 bases in between. The germline CDR1 and CDR2 sequences are GTSNPN and SVGIG (reference sequence). CDR3 length: 13 residues. The CDR3 loop is CAWRSQLNTEAFF. The CDR3 DNA reads as TGTGCCTGGAGATCACAGCTGAACACTGAAGCTTTCTTT.

This chain links TRBV7-9 with TRBJ2-7, with TRBD2 matching 7 bases. This CDR3 is built from 14 residues. J gave up 11 bases and V 8 bases, and 18 bases lay outside the gene matches. Germline V gene data show CDR1 as SEHNR and CDR2 as FQNEAQ (reference sequence). The CDR3 nucleotides are TGTGCCAGCGGGGGGGAGCGGGATATGACTCCGGAGTACTTC. Translation: CASGGERDMTPEYF.

The chain has TRBV5-4 and TRBJ1-4, with D unresolved. The CDR3 sequence is 13 residues long. The germline CDR1 and CDR2 sequences are SGHNT and YYREEE (reference sequence). V was clipped by 0 bases and J by 8 bases, with 8 bases between them. CDR3 sequence: CASSLGQTEKLFF. Written as DNA, the CDR3 is TGTGCCAGCAGCTTGGGGCAGACAGAAAAACTGTTTTTT.